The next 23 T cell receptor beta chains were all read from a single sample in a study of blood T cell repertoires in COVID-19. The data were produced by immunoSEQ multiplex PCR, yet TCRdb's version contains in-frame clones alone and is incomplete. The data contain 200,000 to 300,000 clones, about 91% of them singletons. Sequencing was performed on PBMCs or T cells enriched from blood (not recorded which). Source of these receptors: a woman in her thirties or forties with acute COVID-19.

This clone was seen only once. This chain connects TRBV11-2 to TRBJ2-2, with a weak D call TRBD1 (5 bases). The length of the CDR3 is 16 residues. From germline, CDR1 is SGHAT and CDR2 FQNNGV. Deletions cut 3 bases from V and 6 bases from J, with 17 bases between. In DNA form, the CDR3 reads TGTGCCAGCAGCTTGGACAAGGCGAAAAACGCCGGGGAGCTGTTTTTT. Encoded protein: CASSLDKAKNAGELFF. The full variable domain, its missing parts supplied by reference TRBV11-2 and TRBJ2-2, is EAGVAQSPRYKIIEKRQSVAFWCNPISGHATLYWYQQILGQGPKLLIQFQNNGVVDDSQLPKDRFSAERLKGVDSTLKIQPAKLEDSAVYLCASSLDKAKNAGELFFGEGSRLTVL.

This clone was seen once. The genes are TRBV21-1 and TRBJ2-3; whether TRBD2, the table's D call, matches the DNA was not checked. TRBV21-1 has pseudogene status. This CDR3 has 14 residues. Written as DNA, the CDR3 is TGTGCCAGCAGCCGGGGGAGGGACACAGATACGCAGTATTTT. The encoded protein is CASSRGRDTDTQYF.

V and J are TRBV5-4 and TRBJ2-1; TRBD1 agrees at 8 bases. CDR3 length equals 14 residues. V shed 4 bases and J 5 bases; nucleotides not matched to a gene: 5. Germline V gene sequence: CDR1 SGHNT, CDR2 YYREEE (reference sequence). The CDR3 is CASSADRANNEQFF. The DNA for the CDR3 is TGTGCCAGCAGCGCGGACAGGGCCAACAATGAGCAGTTCTTC.

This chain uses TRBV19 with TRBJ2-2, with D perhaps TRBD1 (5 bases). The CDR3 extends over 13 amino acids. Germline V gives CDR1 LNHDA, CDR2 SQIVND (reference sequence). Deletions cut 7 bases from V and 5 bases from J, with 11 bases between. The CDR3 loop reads CASIRGRTGELFF. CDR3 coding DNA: TGTGCCAGTATTAGGGGTCGGACCGGGGAGCTGTTTTTT. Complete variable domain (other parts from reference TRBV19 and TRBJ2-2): DGGITQSPKYLFRKEGQNVTLSCEQNLNHDAMYWYRQDPGQGLRLIYYSQIVNDFQKGDIAEGYSVSREKKESFPLTVTSAQKNPTAFYLCASIRGRTGELFFGEGSRLTVL.

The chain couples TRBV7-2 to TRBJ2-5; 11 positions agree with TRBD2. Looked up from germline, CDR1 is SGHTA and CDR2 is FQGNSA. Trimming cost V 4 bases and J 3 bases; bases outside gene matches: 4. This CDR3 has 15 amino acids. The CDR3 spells CASSSKTSGKETQYF. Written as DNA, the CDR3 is TGTGCCAGCAGCTCGAAGACTAGCGGGAAAGAGACCCAGTACTTC.

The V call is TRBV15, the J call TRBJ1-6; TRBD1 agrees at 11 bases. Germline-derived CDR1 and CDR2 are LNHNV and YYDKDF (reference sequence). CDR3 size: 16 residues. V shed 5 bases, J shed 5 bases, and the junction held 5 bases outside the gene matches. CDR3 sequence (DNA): TGTGCCACCAGCGACGGACAGGGGGCTAATAATTCACCCCTCCACTTT. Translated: CATSDGQGANNSPLHF.

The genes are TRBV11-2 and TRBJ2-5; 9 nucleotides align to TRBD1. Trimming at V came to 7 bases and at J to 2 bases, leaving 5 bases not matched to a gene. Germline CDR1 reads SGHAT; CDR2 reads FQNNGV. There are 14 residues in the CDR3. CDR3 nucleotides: TGTGCCAGCACCTTGACAGGGGGGCAAGAGACCCAGTACTTC. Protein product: CASTLTGGQETQYF.

CDR3 sequence: CASSSRDRAFNYGYTF. The DNA for the CDR3 is TGTGCCAGTAGTTCCCGGGACAGGGCTTTTAACTATGGCTACACCTTC. J is TRBJ1-2 and V is TRBV19, with 9 bases fitting TRBD1. J lost 1 base, V lost 5 bases, and 8 bases had no gene match. The CDR3 sequence is 16 residues long. Looked up from germline, CDR1 is LNHDA and CDR2 is SQIVND (reference sequence).

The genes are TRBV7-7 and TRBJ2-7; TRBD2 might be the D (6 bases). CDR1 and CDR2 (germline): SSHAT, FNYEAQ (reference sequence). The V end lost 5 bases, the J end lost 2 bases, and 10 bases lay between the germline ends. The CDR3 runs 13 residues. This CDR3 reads CASSAGLTYEQYF. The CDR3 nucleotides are TGTGCCAGCAGCGCGGGACTTACCTACGAGCAGTACTTC.

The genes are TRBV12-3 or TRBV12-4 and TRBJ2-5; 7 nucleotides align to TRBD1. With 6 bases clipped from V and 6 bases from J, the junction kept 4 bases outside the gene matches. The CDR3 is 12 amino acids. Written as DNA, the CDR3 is TGTGCCAGCAGGGACAGGACAAAGACCCAGTACTTC. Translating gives CASRDRTKTQYF.

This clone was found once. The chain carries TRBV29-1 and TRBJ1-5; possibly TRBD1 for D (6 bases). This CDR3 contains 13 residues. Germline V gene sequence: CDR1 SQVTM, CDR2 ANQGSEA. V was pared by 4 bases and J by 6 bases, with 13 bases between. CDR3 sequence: CSVATGVGQPQHF. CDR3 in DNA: TGCAGCGTTGCGACAGGAGTAGGTCAGCCCCAGCATTTT.

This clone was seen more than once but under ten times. CDR3 amino acids: CASSVVETGNDGYTF. The CDR3 DNA sequence: TGTGCCAGCAGCGTAGTCGAGACAGGGAACGATGGCTACACCTTC. This sequence joins TRBV9 and TRBJ1-2; TRBD1 matches at 7 bases. V was clipped by 0 bases and J by 6 bases; unmatched bases: 8. The CDR3 contains 15 residues. The germline gives CDR1 SGDLS, CDR2 YYNGEE. The complete variable domain, with remaining parts taken from reference TRBV9 and TRBJ1-2, reads DSGVTQTPKHLITATGQRVTLRCSPRSGDLSVYWYQQSLDQGLQFLIQYYNGEERAKGNILERFSAQQFPDLHSELNLSSLELGDSALYFCASSVVETGNDGYTFGSGTRLTVV.

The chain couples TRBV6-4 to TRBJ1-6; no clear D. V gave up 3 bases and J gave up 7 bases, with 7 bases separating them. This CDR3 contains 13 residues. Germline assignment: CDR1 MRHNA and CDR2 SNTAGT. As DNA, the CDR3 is TGTGCCAGCAGTGAAGTACAGAATTCACCCCTCCACTTT. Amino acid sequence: CASSEVQNSPLHF.

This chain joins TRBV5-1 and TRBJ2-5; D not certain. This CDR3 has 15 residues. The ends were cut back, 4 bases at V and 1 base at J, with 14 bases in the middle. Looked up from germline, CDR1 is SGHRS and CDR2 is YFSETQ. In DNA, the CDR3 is TGCGCCAGCAGCCTGACAAGTTTCCCCCAAGAGACCCAGTACTTC. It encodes CASSLTSFPQETQYF.

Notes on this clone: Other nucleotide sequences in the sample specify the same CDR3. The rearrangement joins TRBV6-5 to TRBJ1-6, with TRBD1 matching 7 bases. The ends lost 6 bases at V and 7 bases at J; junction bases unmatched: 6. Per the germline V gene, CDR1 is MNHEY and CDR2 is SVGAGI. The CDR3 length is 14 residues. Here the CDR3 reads CASSSGQANSPLHF. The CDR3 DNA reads TGTGCCAGCAGCTCTGGACAGGCAAATTCACCCCTCCACTTT.

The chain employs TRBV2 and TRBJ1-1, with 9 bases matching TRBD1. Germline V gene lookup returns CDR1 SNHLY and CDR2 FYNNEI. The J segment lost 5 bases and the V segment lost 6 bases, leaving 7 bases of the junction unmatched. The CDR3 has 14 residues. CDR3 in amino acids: CASRPGQGGTEAFF. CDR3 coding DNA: TGTGCCAGCAGACCGGGACAGGGAGGTACTGAAGCTTTCTTT.

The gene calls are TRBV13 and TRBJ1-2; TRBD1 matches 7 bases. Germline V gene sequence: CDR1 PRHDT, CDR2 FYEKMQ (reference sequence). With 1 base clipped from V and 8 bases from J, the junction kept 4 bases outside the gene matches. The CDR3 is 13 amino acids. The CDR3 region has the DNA TGTGCCAGCAGCTTAGATACAGGGGAAGGCTACACCTTC. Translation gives CASSLDTGEGYTF. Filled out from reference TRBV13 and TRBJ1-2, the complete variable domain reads AAGVIQSPRHLIKEKRETATLKCYPIPRHDTVYWYQQGPGQDPQFLISFYEKMQSDKGSIPDRFSAQQFSDYHSELNMSSLELGDSALYFCASSLDTGEGYTFGSGTRLTVV.

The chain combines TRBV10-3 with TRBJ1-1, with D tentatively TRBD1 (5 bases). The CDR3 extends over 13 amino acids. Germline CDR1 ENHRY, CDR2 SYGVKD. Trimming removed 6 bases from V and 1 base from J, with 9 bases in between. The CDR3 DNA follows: TGTGCCATCAGAAAACAGGAGAACACTGAAGCTTTCTTT. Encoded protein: CAIRKQENTEAFF.

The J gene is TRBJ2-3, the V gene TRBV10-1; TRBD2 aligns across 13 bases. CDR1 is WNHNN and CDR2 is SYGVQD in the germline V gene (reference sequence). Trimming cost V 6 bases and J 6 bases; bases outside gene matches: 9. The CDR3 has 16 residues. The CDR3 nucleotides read TGCGCCAGCAGCTCCGGACTAGCGGGAGCAGTGGATACGCAGTATTTT. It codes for CASSSGLAGAVDTQYF.

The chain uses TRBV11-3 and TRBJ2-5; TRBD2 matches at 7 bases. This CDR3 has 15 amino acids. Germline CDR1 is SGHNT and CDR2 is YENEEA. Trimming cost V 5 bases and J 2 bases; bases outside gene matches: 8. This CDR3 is CASSLVVAGQETQYF. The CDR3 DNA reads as TGTGCCAGCAGCCTCGTCGTAGCGGGTCAAGAGACCCAGTACTTC. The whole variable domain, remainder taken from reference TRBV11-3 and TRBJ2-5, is EAGVVQSPRYKIIEKKQPVAFWCNPISGHNTLYWYLQNLGQGPELLIRYENEEAVDDSQLPKDRFSAERLKGVDSTLKIQPAELGDSAVYLCASSLVVAGQETQYFGPGTRLLVL.

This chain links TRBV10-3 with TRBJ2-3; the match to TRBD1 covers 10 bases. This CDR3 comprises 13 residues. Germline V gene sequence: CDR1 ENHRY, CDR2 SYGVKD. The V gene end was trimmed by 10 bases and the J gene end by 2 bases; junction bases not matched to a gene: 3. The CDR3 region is CATGTGDTDTQYF. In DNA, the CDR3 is TGTGCCACCGGGACAGGGGACACAGATACGCAGTATTTT.

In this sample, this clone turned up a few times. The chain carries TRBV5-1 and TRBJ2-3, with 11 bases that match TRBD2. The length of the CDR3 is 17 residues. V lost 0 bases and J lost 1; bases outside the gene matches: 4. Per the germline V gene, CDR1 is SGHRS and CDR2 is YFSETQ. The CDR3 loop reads CASSLGASGGRTDTQYF. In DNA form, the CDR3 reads TGCGCCAGCAGCTTGGGGGCTAGCGGGGGGCGCACAGATACGCAGTATTTT.

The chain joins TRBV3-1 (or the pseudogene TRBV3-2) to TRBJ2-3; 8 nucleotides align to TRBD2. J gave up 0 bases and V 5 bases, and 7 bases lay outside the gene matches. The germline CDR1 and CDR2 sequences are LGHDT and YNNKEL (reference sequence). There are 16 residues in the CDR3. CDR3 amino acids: CASSYGSGASTDTQYF. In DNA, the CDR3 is TGTGCCAGCAGCTACGGTAGCGGGGCCAGCACAGATACGCAGTATTTT.